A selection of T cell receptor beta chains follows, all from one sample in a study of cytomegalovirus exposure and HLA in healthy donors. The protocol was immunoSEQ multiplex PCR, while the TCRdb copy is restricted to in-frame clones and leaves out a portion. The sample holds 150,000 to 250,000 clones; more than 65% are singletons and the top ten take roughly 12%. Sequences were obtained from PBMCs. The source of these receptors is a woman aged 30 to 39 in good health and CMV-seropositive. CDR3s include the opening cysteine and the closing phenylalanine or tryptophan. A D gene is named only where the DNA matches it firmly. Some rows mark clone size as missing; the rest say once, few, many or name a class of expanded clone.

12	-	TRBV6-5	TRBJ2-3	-	CASSPYWDTQYF	TGTGCCAGCAGTCCCTACTGGGATACGCAGTATTTT
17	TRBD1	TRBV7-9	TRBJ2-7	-	CASSPHPRQGSSYEQYF	TGTGCCAGCAGCCCTCACCCTCGACAGGGGAGCTCCTACGAGCAGTACTTC
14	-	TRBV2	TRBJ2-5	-	CASTPRDSLETQYF	TGTGCCAGCACCCCGCGCGATAGCTTGGAGACCCAGTACTTC
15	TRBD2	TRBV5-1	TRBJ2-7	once	CASSSKSGGSYEQYF	TGCGCCAGCAGCTCCAAGTCGGGGGGCTCCTACGAGCAGTACTTC
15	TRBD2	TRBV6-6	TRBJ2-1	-	CASSQASGPYNEQFF	TGTGCCAGCAGTCAGGCTAGCGGGCCTTACAATGAGCAGTTCTTC
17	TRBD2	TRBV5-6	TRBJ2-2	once	CASSLRPAGEGTGELFF	TGTGCCAGCAGCTTGAGGCCAGCGGGAGAGGGGACCGGGGAGCTGTTTTTT
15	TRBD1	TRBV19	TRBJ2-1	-	CASSWGTGGSDEQFF	TGTGCCAGTAGTTGGGGGACAGGAGGCAGCGATGAGCAGTTCTTC
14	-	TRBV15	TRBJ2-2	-	CATSGTGFSGELFF	TGTGCCACCAGCGGTACAGGGTTCAGCGGGGAGCTGTTTTTT
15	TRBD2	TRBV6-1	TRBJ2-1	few	CASSVLASGQGEQFF	TGTGCCAGCAGTGTCCTGGCTAGCGGTCAGGGAGAGCAGTTCTTC
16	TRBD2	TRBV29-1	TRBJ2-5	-	CSVGKAGVVGQETQYF	TGCAGCGTTGGTAAAGCGGGGGTAGTCGGCCAAGAGACCCAGTACTTC
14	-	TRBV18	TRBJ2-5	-	CASSLRTDKETQYF	TGTGCCAGCTCCCTCCGGACAGACAAAGAGACCCAGTACTTC
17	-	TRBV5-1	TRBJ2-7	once	CASSLYPSTSTGYEQYF	TGCGCCAGCAGCTTGTACCCCTCTACTAGTACGGGGTACGAGCAGTACTTC
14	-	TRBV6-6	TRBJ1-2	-	CASSYETSRGGYTF	TGTGCCAGCAGTTACGAGACCTCTCGGGGTGGCTACACCTTC
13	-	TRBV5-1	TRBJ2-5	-	CASSLAGRETQYF	TGCGCCAGCAGCTTGGCAGGGCGGGAGACCCAGTACTTC
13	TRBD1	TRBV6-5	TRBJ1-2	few	CASRTGVIGGYTF	TGTGCCAGCAGGACAGGGGTTATTGGTGGCTACACCTTC
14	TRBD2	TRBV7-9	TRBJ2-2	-	CAGGLGTNTGELFF	TGTGCCGGGGGACTAGGGACGAACACCGGGGAGCTGTTTTTT
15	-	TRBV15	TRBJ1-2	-	CATSRVVGETFGYTF	TGTGCCACCAGCAGAGTTGTAGGGGAAACCTTCGGCTACACCTTC
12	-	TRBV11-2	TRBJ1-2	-	CASSETDYGYTF	TGTGCCAGCAGTGAGACAGACTATGGCTACACCTTC
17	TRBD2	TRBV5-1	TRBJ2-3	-	CASSSPRSGRVGDTQYF	TGCGCCAGCAGCTCACCTCGAAGCGGGAGAGTAGGAGATACGCAGTATTTT
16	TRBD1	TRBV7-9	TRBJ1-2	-	CASSSRGAEANYGYTF	TGTGCCAGCAGCTCCAGGGGGGCCGAAGCTAACTATGGCTACACCTTC
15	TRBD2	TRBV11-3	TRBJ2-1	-	CASSSPGGPSGEQFF	TGTGCCAGCAGCTCCCCGGGAGGGCCAAGCGGTGAGCAGTTCTTC
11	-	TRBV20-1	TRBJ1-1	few	CSGTANTEAFF	TGCAGTGGGACAGCGAACACTGAAGCTTTCTTT
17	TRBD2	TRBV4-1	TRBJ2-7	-	CASSQGGPGLAVYEQYF	TGCGCCAGCAGCCAAGGAGGCCCGGGACTAGCGGTTTACGAGCAGTACTTC
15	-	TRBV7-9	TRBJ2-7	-	CASSPQTGSVHEQYF	TGTGCCAGCAGCCCCCAAACAGGGTCGGTCCACGAGCAGTACTTC
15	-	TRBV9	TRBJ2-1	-	CASSASTGNFNEQFF	TGTGCCAGCAGCGCCTCAACCGGGAACTTCAATGAGCAGTTCTTC
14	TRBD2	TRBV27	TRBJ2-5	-	CASSLGEGGKTQYF	TGTGCCAGCAGTTTAGGGGAGGGCGGGAAGACCCAGTACTTC
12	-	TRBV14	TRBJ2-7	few	CASSRSYYEQYF	TGTGCCAGCAGCCGGAGTTACTACGAGCAGTACTTC
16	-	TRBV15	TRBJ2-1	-	CATSRDKGPVVDEQFF	TGTGCCACCAGCAGAGATAAGGGGCCAGTAGTCGATGAGCAGTTCTTC
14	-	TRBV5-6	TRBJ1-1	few	CASSLLVRGSEAFF	TGTGCCAGCAGCTTACTAGTCAGGGGTTCTGAAGCTTTCTTT
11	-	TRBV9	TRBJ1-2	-	CASSGDTVFTF	TGTGCCAGCAGCGGGGACACGGTTTTCACCTTC
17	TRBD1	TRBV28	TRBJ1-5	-	CASSLLTGTVINQPQHF	TGTGCCAGCAGTTTACTTACCGGGACAGTGATCAATCAGCCCCAGCATTTT
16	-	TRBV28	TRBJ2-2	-	CASSLRGELNTGELFF	TGTGCCAGCAGCCTACGGGGAGAGCTTAACACCGGGGAGCTGTTTTTT
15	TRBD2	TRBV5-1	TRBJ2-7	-	CASSPLAGQNYEQYF	TGCGCCAGCAGCCCCCTAGCGGGACAGAACTACGAGCAGTACTTC
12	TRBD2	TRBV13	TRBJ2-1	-	CASSLVAGGQFF	TGTGCCAGCAGCTTAGTAGCGGGAGGGCAGTTCTTC
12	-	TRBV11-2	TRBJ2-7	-	CASSLSRLEQYF	TGTGCCAGCAGCCTCTCTAGGCTCGAGCAGTACTTC
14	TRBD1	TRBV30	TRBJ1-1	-	CAWRPGQHNTEAFF	TGTGCCTGGAGGCCGGGACAGCATAACACTGAAGCTTTCTTT
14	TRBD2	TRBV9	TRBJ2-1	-	CASSASGPYNEQFF	TGTGCCAGCAGCGCTAGCGGGCCGTACAATGAGCAGTTCTTC
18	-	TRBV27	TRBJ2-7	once	CASSLSGAVRQLSYEQYF	TGTGCCAGCAGTTTATCGGGGGCGGTGAGACAACTGTCCTACGAGCAGTACTTC
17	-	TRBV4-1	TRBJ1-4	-	CASSHDPTQGRGEKLFF	TGCGCCAGCAGCCACGACCCGACCCAGGGTAGGGGTGAAAAACTGTTTTTT
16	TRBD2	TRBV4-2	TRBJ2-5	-	CASSQVSTSGEETQYF	TGTGCCAGCAGCCAAGTGTCGACTAGCGGGGAAGAGACCCAGTACTTC
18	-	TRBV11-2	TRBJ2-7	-	CASSLFSVSARRTYEQYF	TGTGCCAGCAGCTTATTTAGCGTCTCGGCCAGGCGAACCTACGAGCAGTACTTC
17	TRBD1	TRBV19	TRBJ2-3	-	CASSATDRGLGTDTQYF	TGTGCCAGTAGTGCGACGGACAGGGGGCTCGGCACAGATACGCAGTATTTT
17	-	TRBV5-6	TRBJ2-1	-	CASSLVPGTSSYNEQFF	TGTGCCAGCAGCTTGGTACCCGGGACAAGCTCCTACAATGAGCAGTTCTTC
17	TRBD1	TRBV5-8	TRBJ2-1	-	CASSLGFGTDSYNEQFF	TGTGCCAGCAGCTTGGGTTTCGGGACAGACTCCTACAATGAGCAGTTCTTC